This TCR beta chain came from a study of T cells after yellow fever vaccination. Study-wide points: Researchers noted that a small share of clonotypes showed up in both CD4 and CD8 compartments. The booster response re-showed most primary clones: over 95% CD4, approximately 85% CD8. Abundant clonotypes from the bulk population could contaminate FACS-sorted repertoires. A weaker but faster secondary response was observed, peaking on day 5 versus 15.

This clonotype appeared many times. The antigen remains undetermined. The germline CDR1 and CDR2 sequences are MRHNA and SNTAGT. Trimming cost V 1 base and J 3 bases; bases outside gene matches: 6. The CDR3 has 16 residues. TCRdb fed the 5' RACE reads into MiXCR, producing one record per CDR3 protein. The sample shows about 150,000 distinct CDR3 sequences, 5% to 7.5% of them seen only once. The TCR was taken from a man in his thirties or forties who received the YFV17D yellow fever vaccine. Sample: CD4+ T cells sorted from PBMCs, taken 10 days after the yellow fever booster vaccination. The chain recombines TRBV6-4 with TRBJ2-1; TRBD2 agrees at 7 bases. The CDR3 loop is CASSDWWASGYNEQFF. The CDR3 DNA reads TGTGCCAGCAGTGACTGGTGGGCTAGCGGCTACAATGAGCAGTTCTTC.